This paragraph reports one T cell receptor (beta chain). Sequence at one end of the junction differs from germline and may be a read error. This CDR3 contains 18 residues. Germline V gene data show CDR1 as SGHAT and CDR2 as FQDESV (reference sequence). The investigators made TCR beta cDNA from approximately 0.5 ug total RNA, using a constant-region primer. The TCR beta library was amplified through three nested multiplex PCR rounds in a modified ARM-PCR procedure. For around 10 cycles apiece, the opening two PCR rounds ran with TRBV1-TRBV30 forward primers and a C-beta reverse primer. TCRdb recomputed calls from the multiplex PCR reads with MiXCR, one row per CDR3 protein. The sample holds roughly 330,000 distinct CDR3 sequences; less than 75% are singletons and the top ten take about 6.5%. This sample is part of a study of tumor-infiltrating lymphocytes in primary liver carcinoma. Across the study: The patients, men and women alike, were aged 30 to 69 years.

They got blood RNA out of unsorted whole blood and also pulled out germline DNA. Patients in the cohort were treatment-naive and living with chronic HBV infection. The sequenced sample was peripheral blood. The chain has TRBV11-1 and TRBJ2-7; a possible D gene is TRBD2 (5 bases). The clonotype was recovered from a man aged 40-50 years with primary liver carcinoma and hepatitis B virus infection. Here the CDR3 reads CASSLDGLARAVLYEHYF. Here the CDR3 DNA reads TGTGCCAGCAGTTTAGATGGTTTAGCGCGGGCGGTCCTCTACGAGCACTACTTC.